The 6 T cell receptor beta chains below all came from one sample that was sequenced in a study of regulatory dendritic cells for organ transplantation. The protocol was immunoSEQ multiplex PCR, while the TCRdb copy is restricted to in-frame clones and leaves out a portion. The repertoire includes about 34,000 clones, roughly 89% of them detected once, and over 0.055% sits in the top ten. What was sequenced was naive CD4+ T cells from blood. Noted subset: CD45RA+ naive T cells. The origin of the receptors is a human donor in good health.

The CDR3 DNA follows: TGTGCCAGTAGTTCCACCGGGACAGGGCTCAACAATGAGCAGTTCTTC. Protein product: CASSSTGTGLNNEQFF. V usage is TRBV19 and J usage is TRBJ2-1; TRBD1 matches 9 bases. Germline CDR1 reads LNHDA; CDR2 reads SQIVND (reference sequence). V dropped 5 bases and J dropped 5; count of bases not matched to a gene: 10. The CDR3 runs 16 residues. Using reference TRBV19 and TRBJ2-1 for the parts outside the CDR3, the full variable domain is DGGITQSPKYLFRKEGQNVTLSCEQNLNHDAMYWYRQDPGQGLRLIYYSQIVNDFQKGDIAEGYSVSREKKESFPLTVTSAQKNPTAFYLCASSSTGTGLNNEQFFGPGTRLTVL.

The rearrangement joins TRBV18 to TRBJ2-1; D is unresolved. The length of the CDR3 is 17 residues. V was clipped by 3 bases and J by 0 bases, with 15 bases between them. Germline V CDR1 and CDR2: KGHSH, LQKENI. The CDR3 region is CASSPSVAGSSYNEQFF. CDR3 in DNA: TGTGCCAGCTCACCCTCTGTAGCAGGAAGCTCCTACAATGAGCAGTTCTTC.

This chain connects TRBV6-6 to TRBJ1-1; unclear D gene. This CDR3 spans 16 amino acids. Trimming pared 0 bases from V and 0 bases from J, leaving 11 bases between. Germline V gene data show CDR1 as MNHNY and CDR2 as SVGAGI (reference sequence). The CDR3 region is CASSYSTRRMNTEAFF. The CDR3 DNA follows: TGTGCCAGCAGTTACTCGACACGAAGAATGAACACTGAAGCTTTCTTT.

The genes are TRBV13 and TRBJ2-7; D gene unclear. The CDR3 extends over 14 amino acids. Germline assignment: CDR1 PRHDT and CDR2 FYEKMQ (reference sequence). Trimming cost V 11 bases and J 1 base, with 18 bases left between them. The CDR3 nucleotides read TGTGCCCCATCGGGCGGTTGGGTGTCCTACGAGCAGTACTTC. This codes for CAPSGGWVSYEQYF.

The CDR3 loop is CAWSRGSTANTGELFF. The CDR3 nucleotides are TGTGCCTGGAGTAGGGGGTCGACAGCGAACACCGGGGAGCTGTTTTTT. The chain recombines TRBV30 with TRBJ2-2, with D perhaps matching TRBD1 (6 bases). V lost 2 bases to trimming and J lost 0 bases, with 13 bases between them. Germline CDR1 is GTSNPN and CDR2 is SVGIG (reference sequence). The CDR3 spans 16 residues.

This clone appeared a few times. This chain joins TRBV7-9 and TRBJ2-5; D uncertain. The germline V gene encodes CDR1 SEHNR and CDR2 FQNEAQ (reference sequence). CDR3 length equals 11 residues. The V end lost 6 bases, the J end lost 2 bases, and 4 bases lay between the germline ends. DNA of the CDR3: TGTGCCAGCAGGTTTCAAGAGACCCAGTACTTC. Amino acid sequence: CASRFQETQYF.